Below, one T cell receptor beta chain is given with its context. What it binds is unknown. Germline loops: CDR1 SGDLS, CDR2 YYNGEE. The CDR3 is 12 residues long. Trimming shortened V by 1 base and J by 13 bases, and 12 bases separated the two germline ends. The sample originates from a study of post-analysis software for immune sequencing data. Overall study context: Secondary progressive, relapsing-remitting and progressive-relapsing multiple sclerosis were among the included disease courses. Study results and caveats: Five or six TRBV segments were significantly more frequent in patients than in controls. TRBV5-6, TRBV5-1 and TRBV20-1 were among these segments. F measure clustering grouped samples strongly by preparation batch.

The authors incorporated unique molecular identifiers into the TCR beta cDNA libraries. MiXCR, applied by TCRdb to the PCR reads, yields one record per CDR3 protein. Altogether about 680,000 distinct CDR3 sequences are present, approximately 60% being singletons, with the ten largest covering roughly 12%. The sample consisted of blood. The clonotype comes from a girl under 10 years old with multiple sclerosis. This chain joins TRBV9 and TRBJ2-4, with D possibly matching TRBD1 (6 bases). The CDR3 coding sequence is TGTGCCAGCAGCGTACCGCAGGGGCCACAGTACTTC. Translating gives CASSVPQGPQYF.